The sequence of this TCR beta chain was determined in a study of cytomegalovirus exposure and HLA in healthy donors. The overall study: A data release that came early held roughly 85 million unique TCRs from HLA-typed donors.

Study results and limitations: It was confirmed in vitro that a few of the CMV-associated chains were specific for CMV antigens. Per a later analysis, roughly 17,000 TCR beta sequences showed association with HLA alleles at 0.05 false discovery rate. It was reported that TCR beta sequences correctly inferred the HLA-A and HLA-B alleles for most subjects.

It was with 60 Vbeta and 13 Jbeta primers that the PCR ran. TCRdb's table, derived via immunoSEQ multiplex PCR, lists solely in-frame clones and lacks some. The table lists under 150,000 clones, around 70% of them singletons. The V segment lost 7 bases and the J segment 4 bases; nucleotides outside the gene matches: 9. Germline CDR1 reads MNHEY; CDR2 reads SVGAGI. The CDR3 runs 14 residues. On this clone itself: The antigen is unknown.

The sequenced sample consisted of PBMCs. The chain is built from TRBV6-5 and TRBJ2-7; 8 positions match TRBD1. This receptor was identified in a man aged 25 to 40 in good health and CMV-seronegative. In DNA, the CDR3 is TGTGCCAGCAAGACCGGGACAGGTTTTTACGAGCAGTACTTC. Translation gives CASKTGTGFYEQYF.